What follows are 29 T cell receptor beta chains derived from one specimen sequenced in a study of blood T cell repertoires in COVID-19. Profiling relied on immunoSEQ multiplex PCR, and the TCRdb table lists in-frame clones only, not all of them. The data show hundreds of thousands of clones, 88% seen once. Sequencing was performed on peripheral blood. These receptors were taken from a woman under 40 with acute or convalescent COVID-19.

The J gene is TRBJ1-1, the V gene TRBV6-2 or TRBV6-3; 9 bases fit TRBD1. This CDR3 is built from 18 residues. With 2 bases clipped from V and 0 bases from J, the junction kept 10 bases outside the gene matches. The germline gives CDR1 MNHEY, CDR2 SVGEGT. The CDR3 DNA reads TGTGCCAGCAGTTACATACAGGGGGCAGGGAGATTGAACACTGAAGCTTTCTTT. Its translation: CASSYIQGAGRLNTEAFF.

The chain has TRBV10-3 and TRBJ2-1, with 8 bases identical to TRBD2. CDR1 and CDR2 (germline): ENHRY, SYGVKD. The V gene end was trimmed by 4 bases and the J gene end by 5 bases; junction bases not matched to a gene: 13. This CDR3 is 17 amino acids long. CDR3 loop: CAISARAGGLANNEQFF. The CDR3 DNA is TGTGCCATCAGTGCGAGGGCCGGTGGACTAGCCAACAATGAGCAGTTCTTC.

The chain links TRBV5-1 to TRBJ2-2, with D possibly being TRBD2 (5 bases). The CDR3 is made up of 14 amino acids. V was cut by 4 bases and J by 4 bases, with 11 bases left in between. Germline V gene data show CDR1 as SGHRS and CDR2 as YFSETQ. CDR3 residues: CASSPWTVTGELFF. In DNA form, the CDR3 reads TGCGCCAGCAGCCCTTGGACTGTCACCGGGGAGCTGTTTTTT.

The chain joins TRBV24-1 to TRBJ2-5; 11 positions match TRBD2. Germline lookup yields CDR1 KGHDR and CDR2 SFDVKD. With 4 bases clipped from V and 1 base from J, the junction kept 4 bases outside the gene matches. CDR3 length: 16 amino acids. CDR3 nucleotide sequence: TGTGCCACCAGTGACCGGACTAGCGGGCTCCAAGAGACCCAGTACTTC. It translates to CATSDRTSGLQETQYF.

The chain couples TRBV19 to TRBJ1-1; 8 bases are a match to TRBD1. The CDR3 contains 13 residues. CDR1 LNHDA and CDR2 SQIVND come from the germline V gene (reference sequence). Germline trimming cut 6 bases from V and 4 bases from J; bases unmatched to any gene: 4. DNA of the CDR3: TGTGCCAGTAGCTCGACAGGGGTCACTGAAGCTTTCTTT. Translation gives CASSSTGVTEAFF. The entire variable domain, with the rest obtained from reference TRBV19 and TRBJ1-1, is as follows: DGGITQSPKYLFRKEGQNVTLSCEQNLNHDAMYWYRQDPGQGLRLIYYSQIVNDFQKGDIAEGYSVSREKKESFPLTVTSAQKNPTAFYLCASSSTGVTEAFFGQGTRLTVV.

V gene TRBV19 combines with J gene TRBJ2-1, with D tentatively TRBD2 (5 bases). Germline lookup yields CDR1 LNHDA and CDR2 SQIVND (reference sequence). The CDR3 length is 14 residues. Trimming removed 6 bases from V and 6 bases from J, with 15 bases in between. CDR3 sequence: CASRRLARSNEQFF. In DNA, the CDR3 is TGTGCCAGTAGGCGCCTAGCCCGGTCCAATGAGCAGTTCTTC.

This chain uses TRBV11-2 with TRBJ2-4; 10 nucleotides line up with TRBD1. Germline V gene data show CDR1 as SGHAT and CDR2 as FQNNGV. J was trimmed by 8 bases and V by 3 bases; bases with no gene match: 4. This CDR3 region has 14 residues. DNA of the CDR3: TGTGCCAGCAGCTTTGACAGGGGGCTTGACATTCAGTACTTC. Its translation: CASSFDRGLDIQYF.

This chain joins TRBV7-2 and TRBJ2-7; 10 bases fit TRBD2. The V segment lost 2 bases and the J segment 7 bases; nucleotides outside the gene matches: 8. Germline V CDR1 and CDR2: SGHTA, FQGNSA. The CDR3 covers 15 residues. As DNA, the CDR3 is TGTGCCAGCAGCTTACCCCTAGCGGGAGCCTGGGAGCAGTACTTC. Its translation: CASSLPLAGAWEQYF. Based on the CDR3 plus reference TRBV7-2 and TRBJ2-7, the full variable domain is GAGVSQSPSNKVTEKGKDVELRCDPISGHTALYWYRQSLGQGLEFLIYFQGNSAPDKSGLPSDRFSAERTGGSVSTLTIQRTQQEDSAVYLCASSLPLAGAWEQYFGPGTRLTVT.

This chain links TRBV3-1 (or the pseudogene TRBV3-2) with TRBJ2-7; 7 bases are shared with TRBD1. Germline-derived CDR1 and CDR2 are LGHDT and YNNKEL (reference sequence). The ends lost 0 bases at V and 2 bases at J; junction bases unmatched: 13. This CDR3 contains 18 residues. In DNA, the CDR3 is TGTGCCAGCAGCCAAGAAAATATAAGACAGGGATTACCCTACGAGCAGTACTTC. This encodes CASSQENIRQGLPYEQYF.

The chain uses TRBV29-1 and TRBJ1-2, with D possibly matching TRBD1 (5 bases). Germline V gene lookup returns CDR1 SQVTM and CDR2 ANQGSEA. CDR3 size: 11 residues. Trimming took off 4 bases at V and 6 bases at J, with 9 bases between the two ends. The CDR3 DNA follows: TGCAGCGTTGTAGCGGGGGATGGCTACACCTTC. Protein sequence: CSVVAGDGYTF.

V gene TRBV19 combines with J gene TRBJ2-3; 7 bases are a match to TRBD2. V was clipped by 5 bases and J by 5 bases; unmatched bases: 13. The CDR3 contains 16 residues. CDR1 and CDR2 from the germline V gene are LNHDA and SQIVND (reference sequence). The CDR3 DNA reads TGTGCCAGTAGTCCAGCGAATGCGGGAGCGGTAGATACGCAGTATTTT. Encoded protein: CASSPANAGAVDTQYF.

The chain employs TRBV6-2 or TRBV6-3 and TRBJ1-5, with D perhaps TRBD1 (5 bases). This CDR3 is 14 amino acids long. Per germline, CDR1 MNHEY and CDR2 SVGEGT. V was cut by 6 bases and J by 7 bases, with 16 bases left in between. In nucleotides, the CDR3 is TGTGCCAGCAGCATAGACAGTAGAGGACAGCCCCAGCATTTT. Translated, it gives CASSIDSRGQPQHF.

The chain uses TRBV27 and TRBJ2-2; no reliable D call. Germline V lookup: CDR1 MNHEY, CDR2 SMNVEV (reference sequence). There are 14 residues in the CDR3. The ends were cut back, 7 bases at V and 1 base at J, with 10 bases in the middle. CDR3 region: CASIPRWNTGELFF. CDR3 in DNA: TGTGCCAGCATTCCACGGTGGAACACCGGGGAGCTGTTTTTT.

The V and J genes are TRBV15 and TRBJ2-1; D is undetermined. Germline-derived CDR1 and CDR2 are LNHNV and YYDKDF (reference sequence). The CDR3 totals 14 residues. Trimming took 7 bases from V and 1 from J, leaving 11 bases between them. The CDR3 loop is CATTQDGSYNEQFF. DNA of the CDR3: TGTGCCACCACCCAGGATGGTTCCTACAATGAGCAGTTCTTC.

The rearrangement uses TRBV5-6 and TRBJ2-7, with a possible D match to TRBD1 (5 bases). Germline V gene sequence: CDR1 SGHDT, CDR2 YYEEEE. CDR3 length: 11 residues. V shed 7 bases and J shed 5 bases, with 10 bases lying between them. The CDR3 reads CASLAGNEQYF. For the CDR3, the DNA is TGTGCCAGCCTCGCAGGGAACGAGCAGTACTTC. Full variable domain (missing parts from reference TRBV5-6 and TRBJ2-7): DAGVTQSPTHLIKTRGQQVTLRCSPKSGHDTVSWYQQALGQGPQFIFQYYEEEERQRGNFPDRFSGHQFPNYSSELNVNALLLGDSALYLCASLAGNEQYFGPGTRLTVT.

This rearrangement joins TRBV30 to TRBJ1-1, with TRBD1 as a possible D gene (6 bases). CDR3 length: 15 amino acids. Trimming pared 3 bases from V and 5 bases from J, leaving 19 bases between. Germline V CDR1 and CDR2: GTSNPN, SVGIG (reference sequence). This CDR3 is CAWRGGGQSRTEAFF. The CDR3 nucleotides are TGTGCCTGGAGAGGGGGGGGGCAGTCGAGGACTGAAGCTTTCTTT.

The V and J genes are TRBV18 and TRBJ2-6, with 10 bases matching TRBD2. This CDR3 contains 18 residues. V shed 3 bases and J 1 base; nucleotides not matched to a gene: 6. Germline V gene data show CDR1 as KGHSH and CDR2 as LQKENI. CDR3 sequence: CASSPAGTSASGANVLTF. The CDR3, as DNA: TGTGCCAGCTCACCGGCCGGGACTAGCGCTTCTGGGGCCAACGTCCTGACTTTC.

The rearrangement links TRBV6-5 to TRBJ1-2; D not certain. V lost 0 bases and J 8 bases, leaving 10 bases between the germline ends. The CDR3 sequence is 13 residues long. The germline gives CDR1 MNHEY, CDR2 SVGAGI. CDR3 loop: CASSYSGDWGYTF. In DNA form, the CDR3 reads TGTGCCAGCAGTTACTCCGGGGATTGGGGCTACACCTTC.

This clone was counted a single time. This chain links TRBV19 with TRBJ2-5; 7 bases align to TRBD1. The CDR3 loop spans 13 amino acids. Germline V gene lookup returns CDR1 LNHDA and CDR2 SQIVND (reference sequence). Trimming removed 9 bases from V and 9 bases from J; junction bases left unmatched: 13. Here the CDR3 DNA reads TGTGCCAGCTCTGGACAGGCAGGTCGGGCCCAGTACTTC. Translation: CASSGQAGRAQYF.

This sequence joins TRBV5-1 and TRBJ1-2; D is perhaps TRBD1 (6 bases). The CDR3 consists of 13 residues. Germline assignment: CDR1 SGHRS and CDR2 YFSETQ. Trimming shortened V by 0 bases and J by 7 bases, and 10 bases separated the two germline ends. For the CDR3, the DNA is TGCGCCAGCAGCTTGGCTCAGGGGCTTGGCTACACCTTC. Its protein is CASSLAQGLGYTF.

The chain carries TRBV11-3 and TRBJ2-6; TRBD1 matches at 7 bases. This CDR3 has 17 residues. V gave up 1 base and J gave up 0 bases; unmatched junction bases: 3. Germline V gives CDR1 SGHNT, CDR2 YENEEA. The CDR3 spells CASSLGGTASGANVLTF. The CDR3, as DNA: TGTGCCAGCAGCTTAGGGGGGACAGCCTCTGGGGCCAACGTCCTGACTTTC.

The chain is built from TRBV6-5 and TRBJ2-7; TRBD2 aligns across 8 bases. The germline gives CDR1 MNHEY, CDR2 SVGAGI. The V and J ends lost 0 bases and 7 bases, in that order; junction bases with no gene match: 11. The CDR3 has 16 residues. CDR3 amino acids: CASSYSAGGLRAEQYF. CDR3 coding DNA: TGTGCCAGCAGTTACTCGGCGGGGGGCTTGCGGGCTGAGCAGTACTTC.

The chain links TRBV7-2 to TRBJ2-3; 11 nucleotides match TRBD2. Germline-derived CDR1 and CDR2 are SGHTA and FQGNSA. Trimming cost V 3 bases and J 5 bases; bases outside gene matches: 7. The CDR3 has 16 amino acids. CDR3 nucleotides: TGTGCCAGCAGCTTCTTAGCGGGAGGGCCGGGAGATACGCAGTATTTT. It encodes CASSFLAGGPGDTQYF.

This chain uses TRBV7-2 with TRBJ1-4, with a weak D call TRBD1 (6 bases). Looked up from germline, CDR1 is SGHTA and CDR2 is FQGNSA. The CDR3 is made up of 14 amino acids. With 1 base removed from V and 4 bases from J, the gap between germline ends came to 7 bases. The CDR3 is CASSLEQGNEKLFF. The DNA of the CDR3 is TGTGCCAGCAGCTTAGAACAGGGTAATGAAAAACTGTTTTTT.

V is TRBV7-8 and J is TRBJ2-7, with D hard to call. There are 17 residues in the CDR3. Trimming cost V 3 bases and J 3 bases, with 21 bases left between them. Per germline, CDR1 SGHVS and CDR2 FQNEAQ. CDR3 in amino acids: CASSFGSLGSPHYEQYF. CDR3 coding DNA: TGTGCCAGCAGCTTTGGGTCCCTAGGAAGCCCCCACTACGAGCAGTACTTC.

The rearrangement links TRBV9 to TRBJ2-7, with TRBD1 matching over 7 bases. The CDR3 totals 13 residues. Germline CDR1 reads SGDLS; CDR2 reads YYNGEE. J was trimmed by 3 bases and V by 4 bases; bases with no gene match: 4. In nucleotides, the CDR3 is TGTGCCAGCAGCCCCGGACAGGACTACGAGCAGTACTTC. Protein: CASSPGQDYEQYF.

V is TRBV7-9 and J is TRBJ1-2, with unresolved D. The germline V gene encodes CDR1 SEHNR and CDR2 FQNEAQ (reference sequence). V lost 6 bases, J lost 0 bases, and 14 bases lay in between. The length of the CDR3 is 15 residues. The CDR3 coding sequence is TGTGCCAGCAGGATTTCAGGCGCTGCTAACTATGGCTACACCTTC. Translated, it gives CASRISGAANYGYTF.

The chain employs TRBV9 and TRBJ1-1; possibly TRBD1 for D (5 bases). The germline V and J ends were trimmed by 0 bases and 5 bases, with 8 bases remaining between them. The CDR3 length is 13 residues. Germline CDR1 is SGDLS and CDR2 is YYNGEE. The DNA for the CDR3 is TGTGCCAGCAGCGTAGAGCAGGGTACTGAAGCTTTCTTT. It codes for CASSVEQGTEAFF.

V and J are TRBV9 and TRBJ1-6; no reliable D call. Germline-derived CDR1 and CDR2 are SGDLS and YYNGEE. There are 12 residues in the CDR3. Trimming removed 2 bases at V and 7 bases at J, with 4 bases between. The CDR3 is CASSVQNSPLHF. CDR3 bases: TGTGCCAGCAGCGTGCAGAATTCACCCCTCCACTTT.